Given below is one T cell receptor (beta chain) in context. Profiling relied on immunoSEQ multiplex PCR, and the TCRdb table lists in-frame clones only, not all of them. This sample yields 100,000 to 150,000 clones, of which about 90% are seen a single time; less than 2.5% belongs to the top ten. Trimming pared 2 bases from V and 4 bases from J, leaving 8 bases between. Germline V lookup: CDR1 SGHTA, CDR2 FQGNSA. The CDR3 has 14 residues. The data belong to a study of control samples from healthy donors and cancer patients. This receptor was taken from a woman aged 45 to 65 in good health. Sequenced material: blood. The J gene is TRBJ2-2, the V gene TRBV7-2, with D hard to call. Here the CDR3 DNA reads TGTGCCAGCAGCTTATTTCGGGTCACCGGGGAGCTGTTTTTT. This encodes CASSLFRVTGELFF.